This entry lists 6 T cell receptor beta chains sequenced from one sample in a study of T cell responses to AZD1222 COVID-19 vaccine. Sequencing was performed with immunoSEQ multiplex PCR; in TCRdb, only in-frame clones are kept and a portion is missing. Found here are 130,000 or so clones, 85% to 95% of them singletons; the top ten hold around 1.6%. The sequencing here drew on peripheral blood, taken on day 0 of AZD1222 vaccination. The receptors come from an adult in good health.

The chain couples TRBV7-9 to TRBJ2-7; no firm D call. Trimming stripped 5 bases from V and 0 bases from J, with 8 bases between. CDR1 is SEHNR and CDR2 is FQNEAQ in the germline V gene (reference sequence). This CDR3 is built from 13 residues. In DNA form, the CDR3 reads TGTGCCAGCAGCGCGTCGTACTCCTACGAGCAGTACTTC. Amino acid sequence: CASSASYSYEQYF.

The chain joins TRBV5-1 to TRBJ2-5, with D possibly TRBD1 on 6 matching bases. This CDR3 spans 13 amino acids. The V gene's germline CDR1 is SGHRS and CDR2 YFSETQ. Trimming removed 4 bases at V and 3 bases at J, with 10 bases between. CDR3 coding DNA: TGCGCCAGCAGCGTAGACAGGAAAGAGACCCAGTACTTC. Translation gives CASSVDRKETQYF.

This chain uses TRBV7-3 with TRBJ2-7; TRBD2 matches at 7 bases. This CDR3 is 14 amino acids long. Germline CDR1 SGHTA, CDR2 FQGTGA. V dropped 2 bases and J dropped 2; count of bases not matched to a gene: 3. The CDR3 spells CASSLVGGTYEQYF. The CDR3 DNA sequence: TGTGCCAGCAGCTTAGTCGGGGGGACCTACGAGCAGTACTTC.

CDR3 sequence: CASRLTSGETSDTQYF. The CDR3 bases are TGTGCCAGCAGGTTGACTAGCGGGGAGACATCAGATACGCAGTATTTT. This rearrangement joins TRBV28 to TRBJ2-3, with 11 bases matching TRBD2. CDR1 is MDHEN and CDR2 is SYDVKM in the germline V gene. V lost 6 bases to trimming and J lost 4 bases; unmatched junction nucleotides: 9. This CDR3 contains 16 residues.

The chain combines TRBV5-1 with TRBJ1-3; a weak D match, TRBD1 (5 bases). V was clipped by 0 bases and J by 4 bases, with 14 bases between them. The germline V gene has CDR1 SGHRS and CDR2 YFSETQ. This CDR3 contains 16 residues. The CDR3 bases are TGCGCCAGCAGCTTGGCCGGGGCAGCTTTCGGAAACACCATATATTTT. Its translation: CASSLAGAAFGNTIYF.

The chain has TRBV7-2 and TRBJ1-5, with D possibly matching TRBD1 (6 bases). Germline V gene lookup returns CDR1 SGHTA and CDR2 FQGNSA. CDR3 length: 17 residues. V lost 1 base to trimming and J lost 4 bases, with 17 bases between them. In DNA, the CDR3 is TGTGCCAGCAGCTTAGAGAGCGACAGGATTGGGAATCAGCCCCAGCATTTT. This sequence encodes CASSLESDRIGNQPQHF.